What follows is one TCR beta chain and its context. V was pared by 8 bases and J by 7 bases, with 5 bases of the junction left unmatched. CDR3 length equals 12 residues. The germline V gene encodes CDR1 SGHAT and CDR2 FQNNGV. The source of the sample is a study of blood T cell repertoires in COVID-19. Using immunoSEQ multiplex PCR, the repertoire was profiled, and TCRdb retains in-frame clones only, with some absent. The data show around 78,000 clones, with approximately 86% seen just once and 1.9% held by the top ten. The sequenced material came from peripheral blood. The sequence was collected from an older woman with acute or convalescent COVID-19. The chain carries TRBV11-2 and TRBJ2-1, with 7 bases aligning to TRBD1. For the CDR3, the DNA is TGTGCCAGCGATCACAGGGGTAATGAGCAGTTCTTC. Its protein is CASDHRGNEQFF.